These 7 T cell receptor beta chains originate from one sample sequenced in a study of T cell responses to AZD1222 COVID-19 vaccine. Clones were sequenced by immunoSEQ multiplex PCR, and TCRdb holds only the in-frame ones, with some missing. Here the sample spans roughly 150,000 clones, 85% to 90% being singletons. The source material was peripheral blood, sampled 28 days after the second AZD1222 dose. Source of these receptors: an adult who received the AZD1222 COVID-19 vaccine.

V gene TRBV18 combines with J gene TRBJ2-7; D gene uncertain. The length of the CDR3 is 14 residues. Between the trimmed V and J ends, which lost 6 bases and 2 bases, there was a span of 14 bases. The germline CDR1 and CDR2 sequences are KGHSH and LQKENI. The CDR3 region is CASSSQSGPYEQYF. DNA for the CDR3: TGTGCCAGCTCCTCCCAGTCCGGCCCCTACGAGCAGTACTTC.

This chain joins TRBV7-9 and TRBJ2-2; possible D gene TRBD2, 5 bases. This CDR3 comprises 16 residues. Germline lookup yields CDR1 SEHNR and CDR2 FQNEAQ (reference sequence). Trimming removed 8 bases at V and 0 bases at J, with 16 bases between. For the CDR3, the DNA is TGTGCCAGCCTCGGGGAGAGAACTGCGAACACCGGGGAGCTGTTTTTT. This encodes CASLGERTANTGELFF.

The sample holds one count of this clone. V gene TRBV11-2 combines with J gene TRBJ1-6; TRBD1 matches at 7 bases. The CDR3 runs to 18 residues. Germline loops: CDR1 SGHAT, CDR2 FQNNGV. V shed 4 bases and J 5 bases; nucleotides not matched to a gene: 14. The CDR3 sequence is CASSSRDSGELHNSPLHF. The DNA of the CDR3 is TGTGCCAGCAGCTCCCGGGACAGCGGAGAACTACATAATTCACCCCTCCACTTT.

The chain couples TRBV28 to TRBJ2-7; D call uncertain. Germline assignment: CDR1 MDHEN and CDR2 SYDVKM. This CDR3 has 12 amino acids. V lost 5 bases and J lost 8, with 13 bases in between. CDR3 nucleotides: TGTGCCAGCAGTCGCCCATGGGGTAAGCAGTACTTC. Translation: CASSRPWGKQYF.

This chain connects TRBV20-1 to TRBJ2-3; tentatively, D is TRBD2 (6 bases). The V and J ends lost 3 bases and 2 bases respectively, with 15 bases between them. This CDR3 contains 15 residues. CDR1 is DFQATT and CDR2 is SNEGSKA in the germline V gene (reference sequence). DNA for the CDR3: TGCAGTGCTAGTTGGGGGGAGAGACTCACAGATACGCAGTATTTT. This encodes CSASWGERLTDTQYF.

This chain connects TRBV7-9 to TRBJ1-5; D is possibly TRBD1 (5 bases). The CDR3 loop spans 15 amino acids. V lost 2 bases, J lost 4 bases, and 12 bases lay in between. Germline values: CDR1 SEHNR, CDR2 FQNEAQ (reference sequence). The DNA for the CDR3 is TGTGCCAGCAGCTTACTGGGGGGTGAAAATCAGCCCCAGCATTTT. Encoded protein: CASSLLGGENQPQHF.

The CDR3 here is CASSELGLRGQETQYF. The CDR3 DNA is TGTGCCAGCAGTGAATTGGGCCTGAGGGGGCAAGAGACCCAGTACTTC. V is TRBV25-1 and J is TRBJ2-5, with D tentatively TRBD1 (6 bases). V was clipped by 1 base and J by 2 bases, with 14 bases between them. CDR1 is MGHDK, CDR2 SYGVNS, per germline. The CDR3 runs 16 residues.